Detailed here is one T cell receptor beta chain. The germline CDR1 and CDR2 sequences are MNHNS and SASEGT. V lost 0 bases and J 1 base, leaving 7 bases between the germline ends. The CDR3 sequence is 15 residues long. These data are taken from a study of cytomegalovirus exposure and HLA in healthy donors. Study-wide background: An analysis done earlier identified about 120 million unique TCR beta sequences from roughly 190 million T cells.

The PCR had 60 Vbeta and 13 Jbeta primers. Data came from immunoSEQ multiplex PCR; TCRdb stores just in-frame clones and leaves some out. The data hold nearly 200,000 clones, with about 90% observed a single time. The source material was PBMCs. The V gene is TRBV6-1, the J gene TRBJ1-5; no clear D gene. The TCR comes from a man aged 30-40 years in good health and CMV-seronegative. CDR3 DNA: TGTGCCAGCAGTGAAGCGACACTGAGCAATCAGCCCCAGCATTTT. This gives the protein CASSEATLSNQPQHF.